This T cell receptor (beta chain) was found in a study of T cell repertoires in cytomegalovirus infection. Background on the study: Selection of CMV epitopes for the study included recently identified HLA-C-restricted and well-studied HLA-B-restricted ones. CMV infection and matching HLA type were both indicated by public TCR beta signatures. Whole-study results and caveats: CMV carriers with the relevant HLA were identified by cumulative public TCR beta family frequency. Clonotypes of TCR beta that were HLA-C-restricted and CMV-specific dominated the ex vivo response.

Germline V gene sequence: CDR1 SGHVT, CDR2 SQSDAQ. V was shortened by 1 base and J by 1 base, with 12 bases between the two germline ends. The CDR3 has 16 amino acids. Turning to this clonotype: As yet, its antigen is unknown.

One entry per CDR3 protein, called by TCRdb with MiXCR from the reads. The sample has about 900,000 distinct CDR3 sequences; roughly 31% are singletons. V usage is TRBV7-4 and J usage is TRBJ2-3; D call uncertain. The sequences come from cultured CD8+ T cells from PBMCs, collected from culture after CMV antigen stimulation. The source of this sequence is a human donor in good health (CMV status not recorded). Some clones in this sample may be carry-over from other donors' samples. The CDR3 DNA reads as TGTGCCAGCAGCTTAGGCGCAGCCGGAGGCACAGATACGCAGTATTTT. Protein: CASSLGAAGGTDTQYF.